The entry below describes one TCR beta chain. Antigen: not known. This sample was included in a study of identical twins. Findings and limits, study-wide: Insertions were reduced in abundant cord blood beta clonotypes but not in memory repertoires. The study found that models underestimated out-of-frame TCR alpha sharing in monozygotic twins. Researchers reported weaker excess twin sharing in beta out-of-frame sequences.

Trimming at V came to 5 bases and at J to 0 bases, leaving 8 bases not matched to a gene. This CDR3 contains 17 residues. The V gene's germline CDR1 is DFQATT and CDR2 SNEGSKA (reference sequence). Unique molecular identifiers were present on cDNA, and template switching added a universal primer site. TCRdb redid the calling of the 5' RACE reads with MiXCR, one entry per CDR3 protein. The sample has 400,000 to 500,000 distinct CDR3 sequences, around 15% seen once. These data also featured in a second study, about yellow fever vaccine responses in identical twins.

Sequenced sample: CD4+ T cells sorted from blood. The origin of this receptor is a woman aged 18-35 years in good health. The chain recombines TRBV20-1 with TRBJ2-3; 13 nucleotides align to TRBD2. Here the CDR3 reads CSAGTSGAPSSTDTQYF. CDR3 in DNA: TGCAGTGCTGGGACTAGCGGGGCCCCTTCTAGCACAGATACGCAGTATTTT.